This T cell receptor beta chain originates from a study of vaccination effects on CD4 cells after COVID-19 (dated 2022 in TCRdb). Regarding the complete study: To identify antigen-specific CD4+ T cell clonotypes by their expansion, the ViraFEST assay first stimulated PBMC with viral peptide pools and then applied TCR sequencing. Post-vaccine samples across the study were collected a median of 72 days after the second dose, with a range of 14 to 241. About 2.2 million PBMC per well were cultured in IMDM with about 5.1% human AB serum, roughly 11 IU/ml IL-2 and gentamicin, plus 10 ug/ml peptides. SARS-CoV-2 spike-specific CD4+ TCR repertoires from before and after mRNA vaccination were compared in COVID-19 convalescent patients and in infection-naive vaccine recipients. Altogether, roughly 10 COVID-19 convalescent patients and several SARS-CoV-2-naive healthy vaccine recipients made up the full study. The Oncomine TCR Beta short-read assay on an Illumina iSeq 100 was used to sequence cultures from other donors in the study. The full study reports these points: The study was limited by a small number of convalescent patients, and early post-infection timepoints were lacking. At late post-vaccination timepoints, both infection-induced and vaccine-induced clones showed marked clonal contraction, consistent with waning T cell responses. Among healthy vaccine recipients, nearly all vaccine-induced clones were SARS-CoV-2 mono-reactive, and just 1 of 255 was cross-reactive with common cold coronaviruses.

As regards this clone: What this receptor recognizes is not known. No base qualities exist here, and no much larger clone lies one base off it.

After less than 13 days of culture, CD4+ T cells were isolated with the EasySep CD4+ T cell isolation kit. Two doses of either the BNT162b2 or the mRNA-1273 mRNA SARS-CoV-2 vaccine were administered to participants. The absence of prior SARS-CoV-2 infection in healthy vaccine recipients was confirmed by negative nucleocapsid antibodies before and after vaccination. On days 3 and 7, half of the culture medium was replaced with fresh IL-2-containing medium. Unless otherwise noted, each peptide stimulation condition was cultured in triplicate wells. Using Ficoll-Paque Plus gradient centrifugation, PBMC were separated from whole blood and then either used fresh or cryopreserved at -140C. The QIAamp micro DNA kit was used to extract genomic DNA from the cultured CD4+ T cells. CDR1 and CDR2, per the germline V gene, are LGHNA and YSLEER. The cysteine opens and the phenylalanine closes a CDR3 of 16 amino acids. Here the CDR3 DNA is all that survives: 48 bases in frame from base 1. Trimming removed 0 bases from V and 3 bases from J, leaving 14 bases between the germline ends.

Library method: the immunoSEQ multiplex PCR assay. TCR beta CDR3 sequencing was performed on DNA from the cultured, isolated CD4+ T cells. The authors processed their data as follows. The analysis removed non-productive TCR sequences, trimmed reads to the CDR3 region, and retained only CDR3s that were 7 or more amino acids long. The MANAFEST web app was used to identify antigen-specific clonotypes by comparing expansion in peptide wells with expansion in reference cultures. For clones to be considered positive, expansion at FDR<0.05 versus reference and all other wells, an odds ratio above 5, and a frequency above 0.1% in two replicate wells were required. Clonotypes significantly expanded in SARS-CoV-2 spike wells and in at least one common cold coronavirus spike condition were defined as cross-reactive. Levenshtein distance calculated with the stringdist R package was used to assess CDR3 similarity, and unrooted trees were constructed with ape in R 3.6.1. This immuneACCESS table, as held by TCRdb, lists in-frame sequences with V and J called but not all clones. Of the missing ones, under half trace to an unresolved V gene in checked studies; the others have no known cause. Clonal size and the V and J genes are those of that table, whereas D and trimming came from the DNA. The sample contains approximately 60,000 clones, 78% of them found a single time. The top ten constitute 4.3% of the sample.

In this chain, TRBV4-3 is recombined with TRBJ1-2; a tentative D call is TRBD1 (6 bases match). This TCR came from a human donor who received a COVID-19 vaccine. The specimen was CD4+ T cells from PBMCs cultured without peptide, collected after COVID-19 vaccination. The CDR3 region reads CASSQERGGWDYGYTF. The nucleotides read TGCGCCAGCAGCCAAGAAAGAGGGGGATGGGACTATGGCTACACCTTC.